Below, 11 T cell receptor beta chains from the same sample are listed, as sequenced in a study of Ad26.COV2.S vaccination and SARS-CoV-2 variants. The protocol was immunoSEQ multiplex PCR, while the TCRdb copy is restricted to in-frame clones and leaves out a portion. This sample has a few hundred thousand clones, with approximately 88% found just once. Treatment in this sample: some 20 received Ad26.COV2.S at low or high dose, single or two shots; about 5 received placebo; per-sample allocation not given. The study sampled participants on day 63 after the first vaccine or placebo injection. The input for sequencing was peripheral blood, taken in a trial of Ad26.COV2.S vaccine versus placebo. The receptor source for this set is a person between 18 and 65 years old who received the Ad26.COV2.S COVID-19 vaccine or a placebo.

The chain combines TRBV4-1 with TRBJ2-7; D perhaps matches TRBD2 (5 bases). Germline CDR1 is MGHRA and CDR2 is YSYEKL. With 1 base removed from V and 4 bases from J, the gap between germline ends came to 8 bases. The CDR3 totals 13 residues. Written as DNA, the CDR3 is TGCGCCAGCAGCCAAGTCCCGGGATACGAGCAGTACGTC. Amino acid sequence: CASSQVPGYEQYV.

V is TRBV4-3 and J is TRBJ2-7, with 10 bases aligning to TRBD1. The germline gives CDR1 LGHNA, CDR2 YSLEER. The CDR3 has 15 residues. The V segment lost 2 bases and the J segment 5 bases; nucleotides outside the gene matches: 6. The DNA of the CDR3 is TGCGCCAGCAGCCAAACGACAGGGGGCATAGACGAGCAGTACTTC. As protein: CASSQTTGGIDEQYF.

J is TRBJ2-3 and V is TRBV7-3; 8 bases are shared with TRBD2. The germline V gene has CDR1 SGHTA and CDR2 FQGTGA. The CDR3 covers 17 residues. V was pared by 1 base and J by 4 bases, with 10 bases of the junction left unmatched. The CDR3 DNA reads as TGTGCCAGCAGCTTAAGAGGAGGGCCCGGGAGGGCAGATACGCAGTATTTT. This encodes CASSLRGGPGRADTQYF.

This chain uses TRBV18 with TRBJ2-3; 13 bases map to TRBD2. This CDR3 comprises 15 residues. CDR1 KGHSH and CDR2 LQKENI come from the germline V gene. V shed 4 bases and J 6 bases; nucleotides not matched to a gene: 4. The CDR3 sequence is CASSLGLAGVDTQYF. CDR3 bases: TGTGCCAGCTCACTAGGACTAGCGGGAGTTGATACGCAGTATTTT.

V is TRBV21-1 and J is TRBJ1-2. TRBV21-1 is designated a pseudogene. The CDR3 is 15 residues long. CDR3 protein: CASSATCDGNYGYTF. The CDR3 DNA sequence: TGTGCCAGCAGCGCTACATGTGACGGTAACTATGGCTACACCTTC.

The V call is TRBV7-2, the J call TRBJ2-5; D ambiguous. Germline V lookup: CDR1 SGHTA, CDR2 FQGNSA. The V gene lost 5 bases and the J gene lost 7 bases, with 14 bases spanning the gap. This CDR3 has 13 amino acids. The CDR3: CASSPPLIGTQYF. The CDR3 DNA follows: TGTGCCAGCAGCCCCCCTTTGATAGGGACCCAGTACTTC.

V is TRBV2 and J is TRBJ1-1; no definite D call. This CDR3 comprises 14 residues. Germline V gene sequence: CDR1 SNHLY, CDR2 FYNNEI. The V end lost 6 bases, the J end lost 5 bases, and 16 bases lay between the germline ends. The CDR3 loop is CASRVQVEVTEAFF. The CDR3 bases are TGTGCCAGCAGAGTTCAGGTTGAAGTGACTGAAGCTTTCTTT.

The chain uses TRBV5-1 and TRBJ2-1; D may be TRBD2 (5 bases). Germline V CDR1 and CDR2: SGHRS, YFSETQ. V dropped 0 bases and J dropped 0 bases, with 7 bases sitting between them. CDR3 length: 15 amino acids. The CDR3 DNA reads TGCGCCAGCAGCTTGGCAACTAGCTCCTACAATGAGCAGTTCTTC. As protein: CASSLATSSYNEQFF.

This chain joins TRBV30 and TRBJ2-5, with D perhaps assigned TRBD1 or TRBD2 (6 bases each). This CDR3 comprises 14 residues. From germline, CDR1 is GTSNPN and CDR2 SVGIG (reference sequence). V was pared by 0 bases and J by 4 bases, with 12 bases between. The CDR3 region has the DNA TGTGCCTGGAGTGTCGGAGGGGGGAGAGAGACCCAGTACTTC. It is translated as CAWSVGGGRETQYF.

The V call is TRBV5-4, the J call TRBJ1-1; 7 bases match TRBD1. CDR1 is SGHNT, CDR2 YYREEE, per germline (reference sequence). CDR3 size: 17 residues. J lost 1 base, V lost 4 bases, and 13 bases had no gene match. The CDR3, as DNA: TGTGCCAGCAGCCCTCAGACAGGGCCTTACTCGAACACTGAAGCTTTCTTT. Residues: CASSPQTGPYSNTEAFF.

The V gene is TRBV5-8, the J gene TRBJ2-3, with no clear D. Germline V gene sequence: CDR1 SGHTS, CDR2 YDEGEE. V gave up 1 base and J gave up 2 bases, with 14 bases separating them. The CDR3 contains 16 residues. In nucleotides, the CDR3 is TGTGCCAGCAGCTTGCCTAGTGAGCCTATCACAGATACGCAGTATTTT. Protein product: CASSLPSEPITDTQYF.